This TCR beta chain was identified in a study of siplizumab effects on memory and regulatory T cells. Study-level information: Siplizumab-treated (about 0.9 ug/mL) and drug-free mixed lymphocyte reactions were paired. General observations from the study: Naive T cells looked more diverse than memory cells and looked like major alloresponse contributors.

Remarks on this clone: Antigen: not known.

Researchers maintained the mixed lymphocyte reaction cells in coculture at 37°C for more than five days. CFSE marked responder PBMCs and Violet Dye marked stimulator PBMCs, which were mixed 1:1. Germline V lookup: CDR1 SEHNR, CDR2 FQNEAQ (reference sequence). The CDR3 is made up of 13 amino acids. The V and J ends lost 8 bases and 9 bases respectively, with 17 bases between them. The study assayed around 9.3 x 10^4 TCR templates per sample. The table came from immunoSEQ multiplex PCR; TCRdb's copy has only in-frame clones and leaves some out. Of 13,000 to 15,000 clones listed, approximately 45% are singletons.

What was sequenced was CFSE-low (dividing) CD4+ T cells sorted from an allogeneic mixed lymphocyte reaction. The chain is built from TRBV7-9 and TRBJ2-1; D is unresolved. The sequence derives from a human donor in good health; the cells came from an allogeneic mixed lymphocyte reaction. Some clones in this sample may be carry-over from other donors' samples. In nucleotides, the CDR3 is TGTGCCAGCGCACATCCCGCCGGTGGTGAGCAGTTCTTC. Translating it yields CASAHPAGGEQFF.